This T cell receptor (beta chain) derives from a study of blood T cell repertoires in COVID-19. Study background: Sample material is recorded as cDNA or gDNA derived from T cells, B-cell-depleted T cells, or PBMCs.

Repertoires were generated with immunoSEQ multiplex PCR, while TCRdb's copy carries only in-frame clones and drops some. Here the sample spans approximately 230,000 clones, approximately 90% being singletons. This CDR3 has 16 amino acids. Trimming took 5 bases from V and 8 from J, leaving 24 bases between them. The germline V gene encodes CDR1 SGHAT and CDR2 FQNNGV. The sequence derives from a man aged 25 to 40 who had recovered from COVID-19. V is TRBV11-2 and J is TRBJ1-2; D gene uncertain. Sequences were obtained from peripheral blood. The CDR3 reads CASSGRVSRSLGGYTF. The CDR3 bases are TGTGCCAGCAGCGGCCGAGTCTCGAGAAGTTTGGGCGGCTACACCTTC.